The present T cell receptor (beta chain) was sequenced within a study of blood T cell repertoires in COVID-19. The wider study: Material from acute and convalescent COVID-19 was sourced from the United States, Italy and Spain. Nucleic acid was either cDNA or gDNA, and it came from T cells, B-cell-depleted T cells, or PBMCs.

Repertoires were generated with immunoSEQ multiplex PCR, while TCRdb's copy carries only in-frame clones and drops some. Of 25,000 to 35,000 clones in the sample, approximately 92% are singletons; the top ten hold about 51%. The CDR3 runs to 12 residues. Germline values: CDR1 SEHNR, CDR2 FQNEAQ (reference sequence). The V end was cut by 0 bases, the J end by 9 bases, with 8 bases between. The chain uses TRBV7-9 and TRBJ1-2; D unresolved. The clonotype originates from a human donor with acute or convalescent COVID-19. The donor label of this sample is uncertain. Specimen: peripheral blood. CDR3 region: CASSLATGSYTF. The CDR3 DNA reads TGTGCCAGCAGCTTAGCAACCGGTAGCTACACCTTC.